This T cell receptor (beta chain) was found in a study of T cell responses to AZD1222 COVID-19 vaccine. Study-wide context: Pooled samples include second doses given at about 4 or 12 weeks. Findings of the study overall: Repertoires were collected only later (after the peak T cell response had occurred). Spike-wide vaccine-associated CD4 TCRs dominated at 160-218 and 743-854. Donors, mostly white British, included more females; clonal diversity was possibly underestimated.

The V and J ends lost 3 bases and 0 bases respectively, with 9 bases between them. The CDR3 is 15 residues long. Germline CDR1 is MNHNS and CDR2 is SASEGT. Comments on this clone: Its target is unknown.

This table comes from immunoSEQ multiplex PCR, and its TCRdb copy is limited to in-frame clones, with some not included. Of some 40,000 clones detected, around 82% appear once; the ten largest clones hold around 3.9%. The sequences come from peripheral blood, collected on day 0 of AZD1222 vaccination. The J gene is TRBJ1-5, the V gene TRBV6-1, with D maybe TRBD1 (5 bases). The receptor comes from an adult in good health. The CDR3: CASSDGGNSNQPQHF. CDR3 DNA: TGTGCCAGCAGTGACGGGGGTAATAGCAATCAGCCCCAGCATTTT.